This T cell receptor beta chain originates from a study of OX40 agonist ivuxolimab in advanced cancers. On the study more broadly: Cancers in dose escalation were hepatocellular, melanoma, renal cell and head and neck. Approximately 40% of patients had received prior checkpoint inhibitor therapy. Patients achieving partial responses numbered three: one hepatocellular carcinoma case and two cutaneous melanoma cases.

Profiling relied on immunoSEQ multiplex PCR, and the TCRdb table lists in-frame clones only, not all of them. The data show over 40,000 clones, approximately 87% seen once. Per germline, CDR1 MNHNY and CDR2 SVGAGI (reference sequence). The CDR3 length is 14 residues. With V trimmed by 2 bases and J by 5 bases, 5 bases remained unmatched. As to this clone: Its antigen is unknown.

Whole-study results and caveats: Averaged across samples, CD8+ T cells carried more expanded clones than CD4+ did.

The chain recombines TRBV6-6 with TRBJ1-1; 7 bases agree with TRBD1. The receptor comes from an adult with an advanced solid tumor such as melanoma, head and neck, liver or kidney cancer. Sequenced material: CD4+ or CD8+ T cells sorted from blood, taken in a trial of the OX40 agonist ivuxolimab. The CDR3 loop is CASSYEGARTEAFF. DNA of the CDR3: TGTGCCAGCAGTTACGAGGGGGCGCGGACTGAAGCTTTCTTT.